The entry below describes one T cell receptor beta chain. Its antigen remains unidentified. The data originate from a study of immune cell composition in non-small cell lung cancer. This CDR3 region has 15 residues. The V segment lost 4 bases and the J segment 10 bases; nucleotides outside the gene matches: 9. Germline V gene lookup returns CDR1 SGHTA and CDR2 FQGTGA. The study, taken as a whole, reports: Around 75% of squamous and under 35% of adenocarcinoma cases had tumour-associated clones >0.5%. Tumour TCR-beta clonality showed no significant link to smoking pack-years.

Normal lung was taken at the farthest possible site, at least 3 cm from tumour. TCRdb's copy holds only in-frame clones and misses some; the assay was immunoSEQ multiplex PCR. The table lists over 6,000 clones, about four fifths of them singletons. Source material: non-adjacent lung tissue. The receptor was isolated from a human donor with non-small cell lung cancer. This rearrangement joins TRBV7-3 to TRBJ1-6; 8 positions match TRBD1. The CDR3 DNA sequence: TGTGCCAGCAGCTCCTCAGGGGGCGCCGAATCACCCCTCCACTTT. This translates into CASSSSGGAESPLHF.